This T cell receptor (beta chain) was recovered during a study of blood T cell repertoires in COVID-19. The overall study: The samples span acute and convalescent COVID-19 from the United States, Italy and Spain.

As handled by the study authors: Scientists estimated how many nucleated cells there were by amplifying reference gene primers. Only in-frame clones appear in the TCRdb table, and some are missing; sequencing was by immunoSEQ multiplex PCR. V, J and clone size are taken as reported in that table, and D and trimming were inferred from the DNA itself. This table holds around 300,000 clones, 86% found once. Germline CDR1 is MDHEN and CDR2 is SYDVKM. The CDR3 is 15 amino acids. J lost 7 bases, V lost 3 bases, and 4 bases had no gene match. Patients from Seattle were sampled longitudinally, starting during active infection.

Sample: peripheral blood. V and J are TRBV28 and TRBJ1-6, with 9 bases identical to TRBD1. This receptor was identified in a woman in her seventies with COVID-19, enrolled during active disease. CDR3 coding DNA: TGTGCCAGCAGTTTCCCGACAGGGGGAAATTCACCCCTCCACTTT. This translates into CASSFPTGGNSPLHF.